A selection of T cell receptor beta chains follows, all from one sample in a study of human T cells and chemical hapten exposure. TCRdb ran MiXCR on the RACE reads and lists one entry per CDR3 protein. Altogether a few hundred thousand distinct CDR3 sequences are present, 6% to 7% being singletons, with the ten largest covering under 7%. The sample consisted of whole blood, taken in connection with sensitization to the hapten diphenylcyclopropenone (DPC). Receptors originate from a young woman with alopecia areata. Some clones in this sample may be carry-over from other donors' samples. The CDR3 runs from the conserved cysteine through the conserved F or W. Each record gives: D gene, clone size, V gene, J gene, CDR3 protein, CDR3 DNA. The D gene is left open where the match is weak. Not every row has a clone size; where given, it reads once, few, many or a size class.

.	.	TRBV24-1	TRBJ1-2	CATSDSDSFYGYTF	TGTGCCACCAGTGATTCGGACAGCTTCTATGGCTACACCTTC
.	few	TRBV4-3	TRBJ1-4	CASSQALVGHVGEKLFF	TGCGCCAGCAGCCAAGCCTTAGTGGGCCATGTGGGTGAAAAACTGTTTTTT
.	many	TRBV12-3/TRBV12-4	TRBJ1-2	CASSLGGSGYTF	TGTGCCAGCAGTTTAGGGGGAAGTGGCTACACCTTC
.	few	TRBV3-1	TRBJ1-6	CASSQFSGANNSPLHF	TGTGCCAGCAGCCAATTCTCAGGGGCGAATAATTCACCCCTCCACTTT
TRBD2	.	TRBV20-1	TRBJ2-3	CSARLAGRDTQYF	TGCAGTGCAAGACTAGCGGGGCGGGATACGCAGTATTTT
.	few	TRBV5-1	TRBJ2-1	CASSLGVLGGNEQFF	TGCGCCAGCAGCTTGGGGGTGCTGGGGGGAAATGAGCAGTTCTTC
.	few	TRBV29-1	TRBJ1-2	CSKTLGYGYTF	TGCAGCAAAACACTGGGCTATGGCTACACCTTC
TRBD1	few	TRBV29-1	TRBJ2-7	CSVSGQGGEQYF	TGCAGCGTTTCGGGACAGGGAGGCGAGCAGTACTTC
.	few	TRBV7-9	TRBJ2-7	CASSGRGTYEQYF	TGTGCCAGCAGCGGCCGGGGTACCTACGAGCAGTACTTC
.	.	TRBV9	TRBJ2-3	CASSVELGTDTQYF	TGTGCCAGCAGCGTAGAACTGGGCACAGATACGCAGTATTTT
.	few	TRBV25-1	TRBJ1-5	CASSGGGDRRAPNQPQHF	TGTGCCAGCAGTGGGGGGGGAGACAGAAGGGCTCCAAATCAGCCCCAGCATTTT
.	many	TRBV6-4	TRBJ2-2	CATSPEGTNTGELFF	TGTGCCACCTCCCCTGAGGGGACGAACACCGGGGAGCTGTTTTTT
TRBD1	few	TRBV5-6	TRBJ2-4	CASSWSMDWDRAFPIAKNIQYF	TGTGCCAGCAGCTGGTCGATGGACTGGGACAGGGCCTTTCCTATAGCCAAAAACATTCAGTACTTC
TRBD2	.	TRBV5-4	TRBJ2-3	CASSFGGAGADTQYF	TGTGCCAGCAGCTTCGGGGGGGCCGGGGCAGATACGCAGTATTTT
.	many	TRBV5-1	TRBJ1-2	CASRPPGTEVTVGYTF	TGCGCCAGCAGACCACCCGGCACGGAGGTTACTGTTGGCTACACCTTC
.	many	TRBV9	TRBJ1-4	CASSPDRKTNEKLFF	TGTGCCAGCAGCCCGGACAGAAAGACAAATGAAAAACTGTTTTTT
TRBD2	many	TRBV6-6	TRBJ2-5	CASTRSGVTSETQYF	TGTGCCAGCACTCGGAGCGGGGTGACTTCGGAGACCCAGTACTTC
.	many	TRBV6-2/TRBV6-3	TRBJ2-2	CASSYRGLLGTGELFF	TGTGCCAGCAGTTACCGGGGACTCCTGGGGACCGGGGAGCTGTTTTTT
.	.	TRBV2	TRBJ2-1	CASSPGLTSNEQFF	TGTGCCAGCAGCCCGGGACTTACTTCCAATGAGCAGTTCTTC
.	few	TRBV4-3	TRBJ1-6	CASSQGVGDLNSPLHF	TGCGCCAGCAGCCAAGGGGTTGGTGACCTTAATTCACCCCTCCACTTT
TRBD1	few	TRBV20-1	TRBJ1-1	CSAGSEFPGGVNTEAFF	TGCAGTGCTGGTTCCGAATTCCCAGGGGGGGTGAACACTGAAGCTTTCTTT
.	few	TRBV12-3/TRBV12-4	TRBJ1-2	CASSLNGNYGYTF	TGTGCCAGCAGTTTAAACGGCAACTATGGCTACACCTTC
TRBD1	many	TRBV14	TRBJ1-6	CASSQGTGRISPLHF	TGTGCCAGCAGCCAAGGGACAGGGAGGATCTCACCCCTCCACTTT
.	.	TRBV10-3	TRBJ2-3	CATWGIDTQYF	TGTGCCACCTGGGGGATAGATACGCAGTATTTT
TRBD1	many	TRBV6-5	TRBJ1-2	CASSSGTGGYFDGYTF	TGTGCCAGCAGTTCAGGGACAGGGGGGTATTTCGATGGCTACACCTTC
.	.	TRBV12-3/TRBV12-4	TRBJ1-6	CASSPPLGYNSPLHF	TGTGCCAGCAGTCCGCCGTTAGGGTATAATTCACCCCTCCACTTT
.	many	TRBV3-1	TRBJ2-2	CASSQGSGKRANTGELFF	TGTGCCAGCAGCCAAGGTTCGGGAAAAAGGGCGAACACCGGGGAGCTGTTTTTT
.	many	TRBV7-2	TRBJ1-1	CASSFTKNTEAFF	TGTGCCAGCAGTTTCACAAAGAACACTGAAGCTTTCTTT
.	few	TRBV7-8	TRBJ2-1	CASSVNYRPVSSYNEQFF	TGTGCCAGCAGCGTCAATTATCGACCGGTTAGCTCCTACAATGAGCAGTTCTTC
.	many	TRBV29-1	TRBJ1-1	CSVDIEEYTEAFF	TGCAGCGTTGATATCGAAGAGTACACTGAAGCTTTCTTT
TRBD1	.	TRBV23-1	TRBJ1-5	CASSRPGQGIIQPQHF	TGCGCCAGCAGTCGGCCGGGACAGGGGATCATACAGCCCCAGCATTTT
.	many	TRBV7-6	TRBJ2-2	CASSSGIQGNTGELFF	TGTGCCAGCAGCTCAGGGATCCAGGGTAACACCGGGGAGCTGTTTTTT
.	.	TRBV11-3	TRBJ2-1	CASSSQGRNEQFF	TGTGCCAGCAGCTCACAAGGACGTAATGAGCAGTTCTTC
TRBD1	many	TRBV7-9	TRBJ1-2	CASSPRRTGGYENGYTF	TGTGCCAGCAGCCCGCGAAGGACAGGGGGCTACGAAAATGGCTACACCTTC
.	many	TRBV29-1	TRBJ2-7	CSVAWDTSYEQYF	TGCAGCGTTGCATGGGACACCTCCTACGAGCAGTACTTC
.	few	TRBV24-1	TRBJ2-1	CATSDFGTEQFF	TGTGCCACCAGTGATTTTGGGACAGAGCAGTTCTTC
.	few	TRBV12-3/TRBV12-4	TRBJ1-1	CASSLGWGGTEAFF	TGTGCCAGCAGTTTAGGTTGGGGCGGCACTGAAGCTTTCTTT
.	few	TRBV12-3/TRBV12-4	TRBJ1-1	CASSLADSLNTEAFF	TGTGCCAGCAGTTTAGCGGACAGCCTGAACACTGAAGCTTTCTTT
.	many	TRBV18	TRBJ1-6	CASSLYQTGVSYNSPLHF	TGTGCCAGCTCACTCTACCAGACCGGGGTTTCTTATAATTCACCCCTCCACTTT
.	.	TRBV2	TRBJ1-6	CASRVRNSPLHF	TGTGCCAGCAGGGTAAGGAATTCACCCCTCCACTTT
.	few	TRBV5-1	TRBJ2-1	CASSLVAEQYNEQFF	TGCGCCAGCAGCTTAGTGGCGGAGCAGTACAATGAGCAGTTCTTC
.	few	TRBV5-1	TRBJ2-5	CASSEGPGKETQYF	TGCGCCAGCAGCGAGGGCCCTGGGAAGGAGACCCAGTACTTC
.	.	TRBV6-5	TRBJ2-3	CASSIDSRSSTDTQYF	TGTGCCAGCAGTATCGACTCCCGATCTAGCACAGATACGCAGTATTTT